The 30 T cell receptor beta chains reported below all come from one sample, sequenced in a study of CD4 T cell repertoires in COVID-19 (dated by TCRdb to the early 2020s). Libraries were made using the immunoSEQ multiplex PCR assay. TCRdb re-hosts the immuneACCESS table, in-frame sequences only. Its copies lack some clones; in the studies checked, an unresolved V gene accounts for under half of them, and the cause for the rest is not known. This sample is represented by 7,500 to 8,500 clones; roughly 84% of them were singletons. The top ten constitute about 2% of the sample. Uncultured memory T cell samples were sequenced directly after ex vivo isolation. The source material was effector memory CD4+ T cells from blood, sampled before the COVID-19 pandemic. According to the study, the label for this sample's cell subset or site signals: CD4+ T effector memory cells. The receptor source for this set is a human donor who had COVID-19.

The rearrangement links TRBV27 to TRBJ1-2; TRBD1 aligns across 8 bases. Unmatched junction bases numbered 10, after V lost 7 bases and J lost 6 bases. Germline CDR1 and CDR2: MNHEY and SMNVEV (reference sequence). This CDR3 has 14 residues. The CDR3 DNA sequence: TGTGCCAGCAAGTTAAAACAGGGGGTCGATGGCTACACCTTC. It translates to CASKLKQGVDGYTF.

This clone showed up just a few times. The V gene is TRBV11-2, the J gene TRBJ2-7; maybe TRBD1 (7 bases). With 7 bases removed from V and 2 bases from J, the gap between germline ends came to 15 bases. The germline V gene encodes CDR1 SGHAT and CDR2 FQNNGV. The CDR3 has 14 residues. Here the CDR3 reads CASNQGGGPYEQYF. Here the CDR3 DNA reads TGTGCCAGCAATCAGGGGGGCGGTCCCTACGAGCAGTACTTC.

V usage is TRBV19 and J usage is TRBJ2-7, with TRBD1 matching 9 bases. The CDR3 runs to 12 residues. The J segment lost 6 bases and the V segment lost 6 bases, leaving 3 bases of the junction unmatched. Germline CDR1 is LNHDA and CDR2 is SQIVND (reference sequence). The DNA of the CDR3 is TGTGCCAGTAGCGACAGGGGGGTCGAGCAGTACTTC. Encoded protein: CASSDRGVEQYF.

This rearrangement joins TRBV28 to TRBJ1-5; D not certain. Per the germline V gene, CDR1 is MDHEN and CDR2 is SYDVKM. CDR3 length: 14 amino acids. V lost 7 bases and J 6 bases, leaving 16 bases between the germline ends. Written as DNA, the CDR3 is TGTGCCAGCACCCCCCCTAGATCCGGTCAGCCCCAGCATTTT. Amino acid sequence: CASTPPRSGQPQHF.

The CDR3, as DNA: TGTGCCTGGGGAGGCGGTAACACTGAAGCTTTCTTT. Protein sequence: CAWGGGNTEAFF. This sequence joins TRBV30 and TRBJ1-1; D call uncertain. The CDR3 has 12 amino acids. Germline V gene sequence: CDR1 GTSNPN, CDR2 SVGIG (reference sequence). The V and J ends lost 5 bases and 2 bases respectively, with 9 bases between them.

The chain uses TRBV2 and TRBJ1-5; TRBD1 aligns across 11 bases. J was trimmed by 2 bases and V by 6 bases; bases with no gene match: 3. CDR3 length equals 15 residues. Germline CDR1 SNHLY, CDR2 FYNNEI. CDR3 sequence reads: CASSGQGAGNQPQHF. Here the CDR3 DNA reads TGTGCCAGCAGCGGACAGGGGGCGGGCAATCAGCCCCAGCATTTT.

V gene TRBV7-8 combines with J gene TRBJ2-5, with 10 bases matching TRBD1. Germline V lookup: CDR1 SGHVS, CDR2 FQNEAQ. The J segment lost 8 bases and the V segment lost 7 bases, leaving 7 bases of the junction unmatched. This CDR3 spans 13 amino acids. The DNA of the CDR3 is TGTGCCAGCACCAACCGGGACAGGGGCACCCAGTACTTC. Translated, it gives CASTNRDRGTQYF.

Only a few counts were recorded for this clone. For the CDR3, the DNA is TGTGCCAGCAGCCTCTACAGGAACACTGAAGCTTTCTTT. Protein product: CASSLYRNTEAFF. V gene TRBV14 combines with J gene TRBJ1-1; no clear D gene. There are 13 residues in the CDR3. Between the trimmed V and J ends, which lost 4 bases and 1 base, there was a span of 7 bases. Germline lookup yields CDR1 SGHDN and CDR2 FVKESK. The whole variable domain, remainder taken from reference TRBV14 and TRBJ1-1, is EAGVTQFPSHSVIEKGQTVTLRCDPISGHDNLYWYRRVMGKEIKFLLHFVKESKQDESGMPNNRFLAERTGGTYSTLKVQPAELEDSGVYFCASSLYRNTEAFFGQGTRLTVV.

J is TRBJ2-7 and V is TRBV10-3; unclear D gene. Germline CDR1 reads ENHRY; CDR2 reads SYGVKD. This CDR3 spans 15 amino acids. V lost 0 bases, J lost 6 bases, and 15 bases lay in between. The CDR3 DNA is TGTGCCATCAGTGAGTCCGGTAGCCTGATCGGCGAGCAGTACTTC. Translating it yields CAISESGSLIGEQYF.

The rearrangement uses TRBV5-1 and TRBJ2-7; 9 bases line up with TRBD2. J gave up 3 bases and V 4 bases, and 2 bases lay outside the gene matches. The V gene's germline CDR1 is SGHRS and CDR2 YFSETQ. CDR3 length: 13 amino acids. CDR3 DNA sequence: TGCGCCAGCAGCCGCGGGGGGGGCTACGAGCAGTACTTC. As protein: CASSRGGGYEQYF.

This sequence joins TRBV2 and TRBJ2-7; 10 nucleotides agree with TRBD1. The CDR3 extends over 13 amino acids. Per the germline V gene, CDR1 is SNHLY and CDR2 is FYNNEI. The DNA of the CDR3 is TGTGCGAGACGGGGGACAGGGGCCTACGAGCAGTACTTC. It is translated as CARRGTGAYEQYF.

This clone showed up just a few times. This chain joins TRBV5-1 and TRBJ2-7; a possible D gene is TRBD1 (6 bases). The CDR3 runs to 15 residues. Germline CDR1 reads SGHRS; CDR2 reads YFSETQ. Trimming removed 0 bases at V and 1 base at J, with 11 bases between. The DNA for the CDR3 is TGCGCCAGCAGCTTGGAGGGACACCGATCCTACGAGCAGTACTTC. This gives the protein CASSLEGHRSYEQYF.

The genes are TRBV5-1 and TRBJ2-2, with D maybe TRBD2 (6 bases). The V end lost 3 bases, the J end lost 3 bases, and 12 bases lay between the germline ends. The CDR3 is made up of 15 amino acids. In germline, CDR1 is SGHRS, CDR2 YFSETQ. The CDR3: CASSSGGAYTGELFF. In nucleotides, the CDR3 is TGCGCCAGCAGCTCAGGAGGGGCTTACACCGGGGAGCTGTTTTTT.

The rearrangement uses TRBV11-2 and TRBJ2-2; TRBD2 agrees at 12 bases. The V gene end was trimmed by 5 bases and the J gene end by 6 bases; junction bases not matched to a gene: 13. The CDR3 consists of 18 residues. CDR1 and CDR2 from the germline V gene are SGHAT and FQNNGV. CDR3 in DNA: TGTGCCAGCAGCAGGGCCCCTGGGGCTAGCGGGGGGGCCGGGGAGCTGTTTTTT. It translates to CASSRAPGASGGAGELFF.

This clone was detected a few times. The rearrangement uses TRBV21-1 and TRBJ2-1; no check of the table's D call, TRBD2, against the DNA was made. TRBV21-1 is reported as a pseudogene. CDR3 length equals 11 residues. CDR3 protein: CASAIRNEQFF. The CDR3 region has the DNA TGTGCCAGCGCTATCCGCAATGAGCAGTTCTTC.

This sequence joins TRBV10-2 and TRBJ1-4; no clear D gene. V lost 2 bases, J lost 8 bases, and 12 bases lay in between. Germline CDR1 WSHSY, CDR2 SAAADI. The CDR3 is made up of 14 amino acids. The CDR3, as DNA: TGCGCCAGCAGTGAGGGGGTCTCGGGGGAAAAACTGTTTTTT. This gives the protein CASSEGVSGEKLFF.

The J gene is TRBJ2-7, the V gene TRBV6-5; D remains unclear. Germline CDR1 reads MNHEY; CDR2 reads SVGAGI. CDR3 length equals 12 residues. The V and J ends lost 7 bases and 4 bases respectively, with 11 bases between them. The CDR3 is CASTDSQYEQYF. The CDR3 nucleotides are TGTGCCAGCACTGACTCCCAGTACGAGCAGTACTTC.

V and J are TRBV19 and TRBJ1-2, with D tentatively TRBD1 (5 bases). Trimming cost V 0 bases and J 10 bases, with 15 bases left between them. CDR3 length: 14 amino acids. Germline V CDR1 and CDR2: LNHDA, SQIVND (reference sequence). CDR3 DNA: TGTGCCAGTAGTATAGACCGGACACTTAGAGACTACACCTTC. Protein sequence: CASSIDRTLRDYTF.

V gene TRBV29-1 combines with J gene TRBJ1-1; D is undetermined. The CDR3 extends over 13 amino acids. V dropped 5 bases and J dropped 2 bases, with 12 bases sitting between them. Germline lookup yields CDR1 SQVTM and CDR2 ANQGSEA. CDR3 amino acids: CSVYSNLNTEAFF. The CDR3 DNA reads as TGCAGCGTTTACTCCAATCTCAACACTGAAGCTTTCTTT.

This rearrangement joins TRBV7-9 to TRBJ2-7; TRBD2 aligns across 7 bases. The CDR3 runs to 15 residues. Unmatched junction bases numbered 9, after V lost 2 bases and J lost 5 bases. Germline V gives CDR1 SEHNR, CDR2 FQNEAQ (reference sequence). The CDR3 DNA sequence: TGTGCCAGCAGCTTAAGGGCGGGAGTCGACCACGAGCAGTACTTC. Translated: CASSLRAGVDHEQYF.

This chain uses TRBV29-1 with TRBJ2-3; 10 nucleotides line up with TRBD1. With 4 bases clipped from V and 4 bases from J, the junction kept 5 bases outside the gene matches. The CDR3 totals 14 residues. Germline V gene data show CDR1 as SQVTM and CDR2 as ANQGSEA. Here the CDR3 reads CSVVDRGRADTQYF. For the CDR3, the DNA is TGCAGCGTTGTCGACAGGGGGCGCGCAGATACGCAGTATTTT.

Here the CDR3 DNA reads TGTGCCAGCTCACCAGGACAGGGAGGCGGCAATCAGCCCCAGCATTTT. It codes for CASSPGQGGGNQPQHF. The chain carries TRBV18 and TRBJ1-5; 8 positions match TRBD1. V trimming: 2 bases; J trimming: 2 bases; junction bases outside the gene matches: 5. Germline V gene lookup returns CDR1 KGHSH and CDR2 LQKENI. CDR3 length: 16 amino acids.

The chain has TRBV10-3 and TRBJ2-7; TRBD2 matches 15 bases. The length of the CDR3 is 17 residues. The V segment lost 2 bases and the J segment 3 bases; nucleotides outside the gene matches: 5. Germline V CDR1 and CDR2: ENHRY, SYGVKD. The CDR3 coding sequence is TGTGCCATCAGTGAGCCTTTGGGACTAGCGGGGGGCTACGAGCAGTACTTC. Encoded protein: CAISEPLGLAGGYEQYF.

The rearrangement joins TRBV9 to TRBJ2-2, with TRBD2 matching over 10 bases. The CDR3 contains 22 residues. The germline gives CDR1 SGDLS, CDR2 YYNGEE. V dropped 4 bases and J dropped 6; count of bases not matched to a gene: 27. Written as DNA, the CDR3 is TGTGCCAGCAGCAAGGTCTTTTCGGTTCTAGCGGGAGTGGGGAGTTACGCCGGGGAGCTGTTTTTT. Translated, it gives CASSKVFSVLAGVGSYAGELFF.

The chain joins TRBV5-5 to TRBJ2-7; 7 bases align to TRBD2. The CDR3 sequence is 15 residues long. The germline CDR1 and CDR2 sequences are SGHKS and YYEKEE (reference sequence). V lost 0 bases, J lost 1 base, and 4 bases stayed unmatched. CDR3: CASSLGLAESYEQYF. The CDR3, as DNA: TGTGCCAGCAGCTTGGGCCTAGCGGAATCCTACGAGCAGTACTTC.

The chain links TRBV30 to TRBJ1-1; TRBD1 matches at 11 bases. The CDR3 loop spans 14 amino acids. V dropped 7 bases and J dropped 2; count of bases not matched to a gene: 6. The V gene's germline CDR1 is GTSNPN and CDR2 SVGIG (reference sequence). CDR3: CASGTGGINTEAFF. The DNA of the CDR3 is TGTGCCTCCGGGACAGGGGGTATTAACACTGAAGCTTTCTTT.

CDR3 loop: CASSLTGERYNEQFF. In nucleotides, the CDR3 is TGTGCCAGCAGCTTGACAGGGGAGCGCTACAATGAGCAGTTCTTC. The rearrangement uses TRBV9 and TRBJ2-1; the match to TRBD1 covers 8 bases. This CDR3 is built from 15 residues. The ends lost 4 bases at V and 3 bases at J; junction bases unmatched: 6. Germline lookup yields CDR1 SGDLS and CDR2 YYNGEE.

The chain uses TRBV19 and TRBJ2-7; 7 bases align to TRBD2. Germline-derived CDR1 and CDR2 are LNHDA and SQIVND (reference sequence). This CDR3 has 15 residues. Trimming cost V 5 bases and J 0 bases; bases outside gene matches: 7. Here the CDR3 reads CASSASSSGSYEQYF. The CDR3, as DNA: TGTGCCAGTAGTGCCTCCTCTAGCGGCTCCTACGAGCAGTACTTC.

Comment on this clone: Other DNA sequences in this specimen translate into the identical CDR3. The CDR3 DNA sequence: TGTGCCAGCAGATCTACTGGGGAGCTGTTTTTT. It specifies CASRSTGELFF. The chain links TRBV11-3 to TRBJ2-2; D gene uncertain. This CDR3 comprises 11 residues. Germline assignment: CDR1 SGHNT and CDR2 YENEEA. Trimming left V 6 bases short and J 8 bases short, with 7 bases between. The variable domain in full, completed from reference TRBV11-3 and TRBJ2-2, reads EAGVVQSPRYKIIEKKQPVAFWCNPISGHNTLYWYLQNLGQGPELLIRYENEEAVDDSQLPKDRFSAERLKGVDSTLKIQPAELGDSAVYLCASRSTGELFFGEGSRLTVL.

By sample fraction, this clone is medium-sized (0.01 to 0.1%). V gene TRBV5-1 combines with J gene TRBJ1-2; TRBD1 might be the D (6 bases). There are 14 residues in the CDR3. Between the trimmed V and J ends, which lost 7 bases and 1 base, there was a span of 14 bases. The V gene's germline CDR1 is SGHRS and CDR2 YFSETQ. The CDR3 region is CASAQGSNNYGYTF. The DNA for the CDR3 is TGCGCCAGCGCACAGGGAAGTAATAACTATGGCTACACCTTC. The complete variable domain, with remaining parts taken from reference TRBV5-1 and TRBJ1-2, reads KAGVTQTPRYLIKTRGQQVTLSCSPISGHRSVSWYQQTPGQGLQFLFEYFSETQRNKGNFPGRFSGRQFSNSRSEMNVSTLELGDSALYLCASAQGSNNYGYTFGSGTRLTVV.